This TCR beta chain was sequenced for a study of blood T cell repertoires in COVID-19. Background on the study: Samples taken during acute and convalescent COVID-19 were collected in the United States, Italy and Spain.

The V gene end was trimmed by 0 bases and the J gene end by 2 bases; junction bases not matched to a gene: 3. CDR1 is SGHRS and CDR2 is YFSETQ in the germline V gene. The CDR3 sequence is 15 residues long. TCRdb keeps only in-frame clones here, not all; method: immunoSEQ multiplex PCR. The sample has around 34,000 clones, 80% to 90% seen once. This sequence was found in a man aged 50 or older with acute or convalescent COVID-19. The rearrangement uses TRBV5-1 and TRBJ2-7, with TRBD2 identical over 9 bases. The sequencing sample was made of peripheral blood. CDR3 sequence: CASSLVRGGPYEQYF. CDR3 DNA sequence: TGCGCCAGCAGCTTGGTGCGGGGGGGCCCCTACGAGCAGTACTTC.